This T cell receptor beta chain was documented in a study of PD-L1 blockade in urothelial cancer. Study in general: From 2014, patients received atezolizumab, given as 1,200 mg intravenously every 3 weeks.

There are 14 residues in the CDR3. CDR1 is SGDLS, CDR2 YYNGEE, per germline. The J segment lost 3 bases and the V segment lost 4 bases, leaving 7 bases of the junction unmatched. The data were produced by immunoSEQ multiplex PCR, yet TCRdb's version contains in-frame clones alone and is incomplete. The data contain 95,000 or so clones, roughly 84% of them singletons. The sample's time point: pretreatment peripheral blood. This clonotype was sampled from a man between 60 and 70 years old with urothelial cancer. The sample was PBMCs, taken around atezolizumab (anti-PD-L1) treatment. V gene TRBV9 combines with J gene TRBJ2-7, with 7 bases identical to TRBD1. The DNA of the CDR3 is TGTGCCAGCAGCCCCCGAACAGGGGTCTACGAGCAGTACTTC. Amino acid sequence: CASSPRTGVYEQYF.